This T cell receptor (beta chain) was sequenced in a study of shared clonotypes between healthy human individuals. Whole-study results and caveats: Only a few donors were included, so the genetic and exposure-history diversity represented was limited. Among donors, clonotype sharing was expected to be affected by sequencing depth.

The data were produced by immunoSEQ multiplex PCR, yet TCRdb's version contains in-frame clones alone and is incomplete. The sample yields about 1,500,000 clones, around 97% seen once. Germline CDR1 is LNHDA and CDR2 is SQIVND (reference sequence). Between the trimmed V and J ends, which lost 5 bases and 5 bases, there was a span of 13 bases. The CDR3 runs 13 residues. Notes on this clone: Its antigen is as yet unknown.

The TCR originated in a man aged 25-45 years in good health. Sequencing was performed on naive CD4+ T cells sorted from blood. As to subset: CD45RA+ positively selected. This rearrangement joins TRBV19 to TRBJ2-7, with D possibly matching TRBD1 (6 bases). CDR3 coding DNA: TGTGCCAGTAGTTTACAGGGTTCCCACGAGCAGTACTTC. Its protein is CASSLQGSHEQYF.